This T cell receptor (beta chain) was recorded in a study of OX40 agonist ivuxolimab in advanced cancers. This CDR3 region has 15 residues. Germline CDR1 and CDR2: SGHVS and FQNEAQ. Trimming removed 0 bases at V and 9 bases at J, with 15 bases between. Profiled with immunoSEQ multiplex PCR; TCRdb holds only in-frame clones, not every one. This sample has around 30,000 clones; roughly 80% occur once, and the top ten carry 2.6%. Patients were excluded for autoimmune disease history or systemic immunosuppression. This chain links TRBV7-8 with TRBJ2-1; no clear D. The source is an adult with an advanced solid tumor such as melanoma, head and neck, liver or kidney cancer. This material consisted of CD4+ or CD8+ T cells sorted from blood, taken in a trial of the OX40 agonist ivuxolimab. CDR3 region: CASSLAGPIRGEQFF. The CDR3 nucleotides are TGTGCCAGCAGCTTAGCGGGCCCTATCCGTGGTGAGCAGTTCTTC.